This T cell receptor (beta chain) is from a study of cytomegalovirus exposure and HLA in healthy donors. 60 Vbeta and 13 Jbeta primers were used in PCR. This table comes from immunoSEQ multiplex PCR, and its TCRdb copy is limited to in-frame clones, with some not included. The sample yields 150,000 to 200,000 clones, approximately 80% seen once. Per germline, CDR1 SGHNT and CDR2 YYREEE (reference sequence). This CDR3 has 14 residues. Trimming left V 1 base short and J 7 bases short, with 15 bases between. The receptor comes from a woman in her 30s in good health and CMV-seronegative. The chain is built from TRBV5-4 and TRBJ2-7; TRBD1 might be the D (6 bases). Source material: PBMCs. The CDR3 DNA reads TGTGCCAGCAGCTTGCAGGGGCGGGTTCGGGAGCAGTACTTC. Its protein product is CASSLQGRVREQYF. Looking up the rest from reference TRBV5-4 and TRBJ2-7 gives the full variable domain: ETGVTQSPTHLIKTRGQQVTLRCSSQSGHNTVSWYQQALGQGPQFIFQYYREEENGRGNFPPRFSGLQFPNYSSELNVNALELDDSALYLCASSLQGRVREQYFGPGTRLTVT.